This T cell receptor beta chain is drawn from a study of T cells after yellow fever vaccination. This CDR3 comprises 16 residues. Germline V CDR1 and CDR2: SGHRS, YFSETQ. Trimming left V 3 bases short and J 5 bases short, with 17 bases between. In TCRdb, the 5' RACE reads were re-called with MiXCR into one record per CDR3 protein. The sample contains a few hundred thousand distinct CDR3 sequences, about a sixth of which appear only once. The sequence came from a man between 18 and 35 years old who received the YFV17D yellow fever vaccine. Sample: PBMCs, taken around 5 days after the first yellow fever vaccination. The chain combines TRBV5-1 with TRBJ1-4; D uncertain. CDR3 coding DNA: TGCGCCAGCAGCTCGTACCTTAGAGGGTTAAATGAAAAACTGTTTTTT. Amino acid sequence: CASSSYLRGLNEKLFF.